Following are 24 T cell receptor beta chains from one sample sequenced in a study of T cell responses to AZD1222 COVID-19 vaccine. Sequencing was performed with immunoSEQ multiplex PCR; in TCRdb, only in-frame clones are kept and a portion is missing. Here the sample spans about 180,000 clones, about 92% being singletons. The specimen comprised peripheral blood, sampled on day 0 of AZD1222 vaccination. These receptors all stem from an adult in good health.

The V call is TRBV19, the J call TRBJ1-2, with a tentative D call TRBD1 (5 bases). Trimming left V 5 bases short and J 8 bases short, with 15 bases between. This CDR3 region has 13 residues. Germline V lookup: CDR1 LNHDA, CDR2 SQIVND (reference sequence). The CDR3: CASSSGNQGGYTF. In DNA form, the CDR3 reads TGTGCCAGTAGTTCAGGGAACCAAGGAGGCTACACCTTC.

The chain combines TRBV9 with TRBJ2-3, with 8 bases matching TRBD1. Losses at the gene ends were 3 bases for V and 4 bases for J; bases not matched to a gene: 4. This CDR3 has 14 residues. The germline V gene has CDR1 SGDLS and CDR2 YYNGEE. CDR3: CASSAQGASDTQYF. The CDR3 coding sequence is TGTGCCAGCAGCGCCCAGGGGGCCTCAGATACGCAGTATTTT.

The CDR3 is CASSLPYNEQFF. The CDR3 region has the DNA TGTGCCAGCAGCTTACCCTACAATGAGCAGTTCTTC. The rearrangement joins TRBV11-3 to TRBJ2-1; D is unclear. Germline CDR1 reads SGHNT; CDR2 reads YENEEA. Deletions cut 2 bases from V and 2 bases from J, with 1 base between. CDR3 length equals 12 residues.

V usage is TRBV5-5 and J usage is TRBJ1-1; 7 bases are shared with TRBD1. Germline CDR1 is SGHKS and CDR2 is YYEKEE (reference sequence). The CDR3 runs to 14 residues. Trimming cost V 3 bases and J 6 bases; bases outside gene matches: 8. DNA for the CDR3: TGTGCCAGCAGCTCTGACAGGGCGGCCCCTGAAGCTTTCTTT. Translation gives CASSSDRAAPEAFF. Supplemented by reference TRBV5-5 and TRBJ1-1, the full variable domain reads DAGVTQSPTHLIKTRGQQVTLRCSPISGHKSVSWYQQVLGQGPQFIFQYYEKEERGRGNFPDRFSARQFPNYSSELNVNALLLGDSALYLCASSSDRAAPEAFFGQGTRLTVV.

The chain is built from TRBV30 and TRBJ1-2; the D gene is possibly TRBD1 (5 bases). The germline gives CDR1 GTSNPN, CDR2 SVGIG (reference sequence). CDR3 length: 14 amino acids. V was pared by 2 bases and J by 5 bases, with 15 bases between. The CDR3 DNA reads as TGTGCCTGGAGTCACCAGGGTGAAGGGTATGGCTACACCTTC. Its translation is CAWSHQGEGYGYTF.

V and J are TRBV24-1 and TRBJ2-7; D may be TRBD2 (5 bases). With 3 bases removed from V and 1 base from J, the gap between germline ends came to 12 bases. Germline V gene sequence: CDR1 KGHDR, CDR2 SFDVKD. This CDR3 spans 15 amino acids. The CDR3 nucleotides read TGTGCCACCAGTGATCCAACCGGGGATTCCTACGAGCAGTACTTC. Translated, it gives CATSDPTGDSYEQYF.

V is TRBV27 and J is TRBJ1-1; unclear D gene. The CDR3 consists of 13 residues. Trimming removed 6 bases from V and 3 bases from J, with 11 bases in between. Germline V gene data show CDR1 as MNHEY and CDR2 as SMNVEV (reference sequence). CDR3 sequence reads: CASRVSWDTEAFF. The DNA for the CDR3 is TGTGCCAGCAGAGTGTCTTGGGACACTGAAGCTTTCTTT.

This chain joins TRBV19 and TRBJ1-1; D possibly corresponds to TRBD1 (5 bases). V lost 9 bases, J lost 6 bases, and 29 bases lay in between. This CDR3 spans 17 amino acids. Germline-derived CDR1 and CDR2 are LNHDA and SQIVND (reference sequence). CDR3: CASATLGEGPQDAEAFF. The CDR3 DNA reads TGTGCCAGCGCAACCCTCGGTGAGGGACCCCAGGACGCTGAAGCTTTCTTT.

The chain employs TRBV19 and TRBJ1-2, with D tentatively TRBD1 (6 bases). The CDR3 covers 16 residues. Germline values: CDR1 LNHDA, CDR2 SQIVND (reference sequence). The V gene lost 5 bases and the J gene lost 0 bases, with 16 bases spanning the gap. CDR3 DNA sequence: TGTGCCAGTAGTTCTCCCCGGACAGCTACTAACTATGGCTACACCTTC. It translates to CASSSPRTATNYGYTF.

The genes are TRBV2 and TRBJ1-5, with TRBD1 as a possible D gene (5 bases). Germline V gene data show CDR1 as SNHLY and CDR2 as FYNNEI. V was shortened by 6 bases and J by 0 bases, with 12 bases between the two germline ends. The CDR3 has 15 amino acids. CDR3 coding DNA: TGTGCCAGCAGCCCCCGGACAAATAGCAATCAGCCCCAGCATTTT. This gives the protein CASSPRTNSNQPQHF.

The chain is built from TRBV30 and TRBJ2-4; D possibly uses TRBD1 or TRBD2 (5 bases each). Trimming stripped 4 bases from V and 9 bases from J, with 19 bases between. This CDR3 is built from 14 residues. The germline CDR1 and CDR2 sequences are GTSNPN and SVGIG (reference sequence). This CDR3 reads CAWNGGYRTGIQYF. CDR3 nucleotides: TGTGCCTGGAATGGGGGTTATAGGACTGGCATTCAGTACTTC. The variable domain in full, completed from reference TRBV30 and TRBJ2-4, reads SQTIHQWPATLVQPVGSPLSLECTVEGTSNPNLYWYRQAAGRGLQLLFYSVGIGQISSEVPQNLSASRPQDRQFILSSKKLLLSDSGFYLCAWNGGYRTGIQYFGAGTRLSVL.

This chain connects TRBV11-2 to TRBJ2-1; D ambiguous. CDR1 is SGHAT, CDR2 FQNNGV, per germline. The germline V and J ends were trimmed by 4 bases and 8 bases, with 12 bases remaining between them. CDR3 length: 13 residues. Here the CDR3 reads CASSSLGRHEQFF. CDR3 DNA: TGTGCCAGCAGCTCCCTAGGGCGGCATGAGCAGTTCTTC.

On this clone: Other DNA variants within this sample encode the same CDR3. The chain employs TRBV6-5 and TRBJ1-1; tentative D call: TRBD1 (5 bases). Germline CDR1 and CDR2: MNHEY and SVGAGI. The CDR3 length is 13 residues. Trimming left V 2 bases short and J 4 bases short, with 8 bases between. The CDR3 region has the DNA TGTGCCAGCAGTTACGGGGGAGGCACTGAAGCTTTCTTT. As protein: CASSYGGGTEAFF.

The V and J genes are TRBV3-1 (or the pseudogene TRBV3-2) and TRBJ1-1, with D perhaps TRBD1 (5 bases). Germline assignment: CDR1 LGHDT and CDR2 YNNKEL (reference sequence). The CDR3 loop spans 14 amino acids. V gave up 4 bases and J gave up 2 bases, with 11 bases separating them. The CDR3: CASSLTGLNTEAFF. In DNA, the CDR3 is TGTGCCAGCAGCCTAACGGGGCTAAACACTGAAGCTTTCTTT.

This clone was counted only a few times. This sample also contains other DNA sequences that code for the same CDR3. The J gene is TRBJ2-3, the V gene TRBV27; maybe TRBD1 (6 bases). The V gene lost 6 bases and the J gene lost 0 bases, with 16 bases spanning the gap. The CDR3 is 16 amino acids. CDR1 is MNHEY, CDR2 SMNVEV, per germline (reference sequence). CDR3 in DNA: TGTGCCAGCAGCCCTGGGGGCGGGCCTAGCACAGATACGCAGTATTTT. Protein sequence: CASSPGGGPSTDTQYF.

V and J are TRBV15 and TRBJ1-2; a possible D gene is TRBD1 (5 bases). V was clipped by 3 bases and J by 2 bases, with 13 bases between them. The CDR3 contains 15 residues. Germline CDR1 reads LNHNV; CDR2 reads YYDKDF (reference sequence). The CDR3 bases are TGTGCCACCAGCAGTTGGGAGGGGCGCAACTATGGCTACACCTTC. Its protein is CATSSWEGRNYGYTF.

The chain's CDR3 is CASSPSPTSGAFDNEQFF. The CDR3 nucleotides are TGTGCCAGCAGCCCCAGCCCGACTAGCGGGGCGTTTGACAATGAGCAGTTCTTC. The chain links TRBV5-4 to TRBJ2-1; TRBD2 matches at 11 bases. Germline V gives CDR1 SGHNT, CDR2 YYREEE (reference sequence). The J segment lost 5 bases and the V segment lost 4 bases, leaving 14 bases of the junction unmatched. The CDR3 totals 18 residues.

The chain is built from TRBV5-5 and TRBJ2-5; D not certain. The CDR3 contains 15 residues. Trimming took off 4 bases at V and 3 bases at J, with 16 bases between the two ends. From germline, CDR1 is SGHKS and CDR2 YYEKEE (reference sequence). The CDR3 DNA follows: TGTGCCAGCAGCGCTGACACAAACTTTGAAGAGACCCAGTACTTC. Protein: CASSADTNFEETQYF.

The J gene is TRBJ2-3, the V gene TRBV4-1; TRBD2 agrees at 7 bases. The V and J ends lost 4 bases and 2 bases, in that order; junction bases with no gene match: 9. Germline V gives CDR1 MGHRA, CDR2 YSYEKL. CDR3 length: 16 amino acids. The CDR3 region has the DNA TGCGCCAGCAGCCCTCATCATAGCGGGTCCACAGATACGCAGTATTTT. It encodes CASSPHHSGSTDTQYF.

This chain uses TRBV11-2 with TRBJ2-2; TRBD2 agrees at 9 bases. The CDR3 is made up of 14 amino acids. The V segment lost 8 bases and the J segment 8 bases; nucleotides outside the gene matches: 9. Germline CDR1 reads SGHAT; CDR2 reads FQNNGV. In DNA, the CDR3 is TGTGCCAGCCGCCCGGCGGGAGGGCGGGGGGAGCTGTTTTTT. Protein sequence: CASRPAGGRGELFF.

The chain recombines TRBV9 with TRBJ2-1; TRBD2 matches 9 bases. The CDR3 is made up of 15 amino acids. The ends lost 5 bases at V and 8 bases at J; junction bases unmatched: 11. Germline V CDR1 and CDR2: SGDLS, YYNGEE. In DNA form, the CDR3 reads TGTGCCAGCAGTGCCGGGGGCGGGAGGGCCTATGAGCAGTTCTTC. Translation: CASSAGGGRAYEQFF.

The CDR3 sequence is CASSLSIRNTGELFF. CDR3 bases: TGTGCCAGCAGCTTGTCAATTCGGAACACCGGGGAGCTGTTTTTT. The chain carries TRBV5-8 and TRBJ2-2; D gene unclear. The germline gives CDR1 SGHTS, CDR2 YDEGEE. V lost 1 base to trimming and J lost 1 base, with 8 bases between them. The CDR3 loop spans 15 amino acids.

The CDR3 nucleotides are TGTGCCAGCAGGCCAGGGAGCGGTAGCTCCTACAATGAGCAGTTCTTC. Translation: CASRPGSGSSYNEQFF. The J gene is TRBJ2-1, the V gene TRBV4-2; D is tentatively TRBD1 or TRBD2 (5 bases each). This CDR3 is built from 16 residues. Germline assignment: CDR1 LGHNA and CDR2 YNFKEQ. The germline V and J ends were trimmed by 6 bases and 0 bases, with 15 bases remaining between them.

The chain couples TRBV5-1 to TRBJ1-1; no reliable D call. Trimming pared 0 bases from V and 2 bases from J, leaving 8 bases between. Germline CDR1 and CDR2: SGHRS and YFSETQ. This CDR3 has 14 amino acids. CDR3 region: CASSLEGLNTEAFF. CDR3 nucleotides: TGCGCCAGCAGCTTGGAGGGCTTAAACACTGAAGCTTTCTTT.